This entry lists 9 T cell receptor beta chains sequenced from one sample in a study of human T cells and chemical hapten exposure. TCRdb itself ran the RACE reads through MiXCR, one entry per CDR3 protein. Of 45,000 to 65,000 distinct CDR3 sequences listed, roughly 10% are singletons. The time point denotes: pre-sensitization, week 0. The treatment denotes: therapeutic diphenylcyclopropenone sensitization with weekly scalp DPC. The source was whole blood, collected in connection with sensitization to the hapten diphenylcyclopropenone (DPC). Receptors originate from a middle-aged man with alopecia areata. Some clones in this sample may be carry-over from other donors' samples.

This clonotype was picked up many times. The chain recombines TRBV6-2 or TRBV6-3 with TRBJ2-1, with D maybe TRBD1 (6 bases). In germline, CDR1 is MNHEY, CDR2 SVGEGT. The length of the CDR3 is 15 residues. V lost 6 bases and J lost 4, with 16 bases in between. CDR3 residues: CASRFGQGIYNEQFF. CDR3 nucleotides: TGTGCCAGCAGATTCGGTCAGGGGATATACAATGAGCAGTTCTTC.

The rearrangement joins TRBV11-3 to TRBJ2-7; 7 bases agree with TRBD1. This CDR3 contains 15 residues. The germline V gene encodes CDR1 SGHNT and CDR2 YENEEA. J lost 2 bases, V lost 3 bases, and 7 bases had no gene match. CDR3 coding DNA: TGTGCCAGCAGCTTGGGCGGAACAGGGGCCTACGAGCAGTACTTC. Its protein is CASSLGGTGAYEQYF.

About this clonotype: A read error is possible here, since a much larger clone lies one base away. The chain recombines TRBV6-1 with TRBJ2-1; tentatively, D is TRBD2 (5 bases). Germline V gene sequence: CDR1 MNHNS, CDR2 SASEGT. Between the trimmed V and J ends, which lost 4 bases and 0 bases, there was a span of 10 bases. This CDR3 region has 15 residues. CDR3 sequence reads: CASSGSGVSYNEQFF. DNA of the CDR3: TGTGCCAGCAGTGGAAGCGGTGTCTCCTACAATGAGCAGTTCTTC.

As to this clonotype: Just one base apart from a much larger clone, this may be a read error. This rearrangement joins TRBV11-2 to TRBJ2-2; weak D call: TRBD1 (6 bases). Germline CDR1 and CDR2: SGHAT and FQNNGV. CDR3 size: 15 residues. The CDR3 sequence: CASSLDPGDTGELIF. The CDR3 region has the DNA TGTGCCAGCAGCTTAGATCCAGGGGACACCGGGGAGCTGATTTTT.

As to this clonotype: A much larger clonotype is one base distant, so this may be a read error. The chain carries TRBV3-1 and TRBJ1-4; a weak D match, TRBD1 (6 bases). CDR1 is LGHDT, CDR2 YNNKEL, per germline (reference sequence). Trimming pared 8 bases from V and 14 bases from J, leaving 27 bases between. The CDR3 has 15 amino acids. The CDR3, as DNA: TGTGCCAGCGGCCGTTTGACAGGATCCCATGAGGGGCTGTTTTTT. It codes for CASGRLTGSHEGLFF.

The chain couples TRBV20-1 to TRBJ2-1, with 9 bases lining up with TRBD2. J gave up 7 bases and V 3 bases, and 10 bases lay outside the gene matches. This CDR3 contains 15 residues. Germline-derived CDR1 and CDR2 are DFQATT and SNEGSKA (reference sequence). The CDR3 spells CSASGSASGNNEQFF. The CDR3 DNA sequence: TGCAGTGCTAGCGGTTCGGCTAGCGGGAATAATGAGCAGTTCTTC.

The CDR3 DNA reads as TGTGCCATCAGTGACAGGGTAGACACTGAAGCTTTCTTT. Encoded protein: CAISDRVDTEAFF. The chain links TRBV10-3 to TRBJ1-1, with D possibly being TRBD1 (5 bases). The germline V gene has CDR1 ENHRY and CDR2 SYGVKD. The CDR3 runs to 13 residues. Deletions cut 3 bases from V and 3 bases from J, with 8 bases between.

In this sample, this clonotype turned up many times. The rearrangement joins TRBV5-1 to TRBJ1-2; no definite D call. CDR1 and CDR2 (germline): SGHRS, YFSETQ. CDR3 size: 15 residues. Trimming stripped 0 bases from V and 1 base from J, with 10 bases between. This chain's CDR3 is CASSLAFRDNYGYTF. As DNA, the CDR3 is TGCGCCAGCAGCTTGGCGTTCAGAGATAACTATGGCTACACCTTC.

This rearrangement joins TRBV19 to TRBJ1-4; no clear D. CDR1 and CDR2 from the germline V gene are LNHDA and SQIVND (reference sequence). V was cut by 4 bases and J by 6 bases, with 15 bases left in between. This CDR3 is 15 amino acids long. In nucleotides, the CDR3 is TGTGCCAGTAGTACTTCGAGTGGCCCCTATGAAAAACTGTTTTTT. Its translation: CASSTSSGPYEKLFF. The full variable domain, its missing parts supplied by reference TRBV19 and TRBJ1-4, is DGGITQSPKYLFRKEGQNVTLSCEQNLNHDAMYWYRQDPGQGLRLIYYSQIVNDFQKGDIAEGYSVSREKKESFPLTVTSAQKNPTAFYLCASSTSSGPYEKLFFGSGTQLSVL.